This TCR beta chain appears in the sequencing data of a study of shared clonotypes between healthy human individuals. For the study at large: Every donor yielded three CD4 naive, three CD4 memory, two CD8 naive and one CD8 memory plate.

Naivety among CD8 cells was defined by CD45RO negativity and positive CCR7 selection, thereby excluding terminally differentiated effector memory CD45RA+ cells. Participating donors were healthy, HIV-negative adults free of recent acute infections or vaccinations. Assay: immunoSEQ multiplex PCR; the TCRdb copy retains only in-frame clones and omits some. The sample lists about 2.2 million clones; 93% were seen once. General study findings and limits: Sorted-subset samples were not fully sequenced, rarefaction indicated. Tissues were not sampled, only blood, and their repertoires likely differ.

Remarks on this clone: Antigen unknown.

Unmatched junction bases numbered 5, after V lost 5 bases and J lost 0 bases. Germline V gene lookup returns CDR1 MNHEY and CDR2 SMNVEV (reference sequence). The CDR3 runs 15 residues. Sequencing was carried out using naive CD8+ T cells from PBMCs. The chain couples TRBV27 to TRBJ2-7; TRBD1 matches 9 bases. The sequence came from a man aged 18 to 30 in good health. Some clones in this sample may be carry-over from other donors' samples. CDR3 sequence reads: CASSVTGQGSYEQYF. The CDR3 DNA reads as TGTGCCAGCAGTGTAACGGGACAGGGCTCCTACGAGCAGTACTTC.